These 17 T cell receptor beta chains originate from one sample sequenced in a study of identical twins. TCRdb re-called the 5' RACE reads through MiXCR, storing one row per CDR3 protein. The data show 250,000 or so distinct CDR3 sequences, approximately 8.6% seen once. These data also featured in a second study, about yellow fever vaccine responses in identical twins.

The specimen sequenced was CD8+ T cells sorted from blood. The receptors here all came from a young woman in good health.

This clonotype was seen more than once but under ten times. This chain connects TRBV20-1 to TRBJ2-1; weak D call: TRBD2 (6 bases). This CDR3 comprises 16 residues. Germline V gives CDR1 DFQATT, CDR2 SNEGSKA (reference sequence). With 2 bases removed from V and 2 bases from J, the gap between germline ends came to 16 bases. CDR3 bases: TGCAGTGCTAGACGCTTCAGGGACTCAACCTACAATGAGCAGTTCTTC. Encoded protein: CSARRFRDSTYNEQFF.

The V gene is TRBV4-2, the J gene TRBJ2-1; D ambiguous. Per germline, CDR1 LGHNA and CDR2 YNFKEQ. This CDR3 has 12 residues. V lost 0 bases, J lost 13 bases, and 10 bases lay in between. Here the CDR3 DNA reads TGTGCCAGCAGCCAAGATCATCCTAATCAGTTCTTC. Residues: CASSQDHPNQFF.

This chain connects TRBV4-3 to TRBJ2-7; the D gene could be TRBD1 or TRBD2 (5 bases each). CDR1 is LGHNA, CDR2 YSLEER, per germline. Deletions cut 0 bases from V and 4 bases from J, with 10 bases between. This CDR3 spans 14 amino acids. The CDR3 coding sequence is TGCGCCAGCAGCCAAGATAAAGAGGGGTACGAGCAGTACTTC. Protein sequence: CASSQDKEGYEQYF.

This clonotype appeared a few times. The chain carries TRBV7-6 and TRBJ2-3; maybe TRBD2 (5 bases). The ends were cut back, 3 bases at V and 6 bases at J, with 19 bases in the middle. This CDR3 contains 16 residues. CDR1 is SGHVS, CDR2 FNYEAQ, per germline. CDR3 protein: CASSFELDVITDTQYF. The CDR3 DNA is TGTGCCAGCAGCTTCGAACTAGACGTAATAACGGATACGCAGTATTTT.

The table lists this clonotype with many counts. This chain uses TRBV20-1 with TRBJ2-7, with TRBD2 identical over 11 bases. The CDR3 is 14 residues long. Germline V CDR1 and CDR2: DFQATT, SNEGSKA (reference sequence). The J segment lost 3 bases and the V segment lost 6 bases, leaving 7 bases of the junction unmatched. The CDR3 sequence is CSADGTSGVYEQYF. The DNA of the CDR3 is TGCAGTGCGGATGGGACTAGCGGAGTCTACGAGCAGTACTTC.

This clonotype appeared many times. J is TRBJ2-1 and V is TRBV29-1; 14 bases are a match to TRBD2. This CDR3 has 14 amino acids. V dropped 7 bases and J dropped 8; count of bases not matched to a gene: 7. Germline V gene data show CDR1 as SQVTM and CDR2 as ANQGSEA. CDR3 nucleotide sequence: TGCAGCGGGCTGGGACTAGCGGGAGTCGATGAGCAGTTCTTC. It is translated as CSGLGLAGVDEQFF.

This clonotype was counted ten times or more. This chain joins TRBV7-8 and TRBJ2-7; D is perhaps TRBD2 (6 bases). The CDR3 spans 9 residues. The germline V gene encodes CDR1 SGHVS and CDR2 FQNEAQ. This CDR3 is CATGDEQYF. The CDR3 nucleotides read TGTGCGACGGGGGACGAGCAGTACTTC.

This clonotype appeared many times. The V and J genes are TRBV12-3 or TRBV12-4 and TRBJ1-1; D is unresolved. The V and J ends lost 2 bases and 3 bases respectively, with 10 bases between them. This CDR3 contains 14 residues. The CDR3 DNA reads TGTGCCAGCAGTTTAATCAGTTCTTACACTGAAGCTTTCTTT. Amino acids: CASSLISSYTEAFF.

This clonotype appeared a few times. J is TRBJ1-2 and V is TRBV4-3, with D uncertain. V lost 0 bases and J lost 4, with 9 bases in between. In germline, CDR1 is LGHNA, CDR2 YSLEER. CDR3 length equals 14 residues. Written as DNA, the CDR3 is TGCGCCAGCAGCCAAGACAGGTCGGCCTATGGCTACACCTTC. This sequence encodes CASSQDRSAYGYTF.

This sequence joins TRBV24-1 and TRBJ2-3, with 7 positions matching TRBD1. This CDR3 contains 13 residues. Trimming at V came to 0 bases and at J to 8 bases, leaving 1 base not matched to a gene. Germline values: CDR1 KGHDR, CDR2 SFDVKD. In DNA, the CDR3 is TGTGCCACCAGTGATTTGGCAGGGGGTACGCAGTATTTT. Its protein product is CATSDLAGGTQYF.

This rearrangement joins TRBV7-6 to TRBJ2-7; tentative D call: TRBD2 (6 bases). Germline V gives CDR1 SGHVS, CDR2 FNYEAQ. Trimming removed 6 bases from V and 2 bases from J, with 17 bases in between. The length of the CDR3 is 15 residues. The CDR3 bases are TGTGCCAGCAGGGTAGGAGGGACGGACGCCTACGAGCAGTACTTC. It encodes CASRVGGTDAYEQYF.

This clonotype was counted a few times. The rearrangement joins TRBV3-1 to TRBJ2-7, with 7 bases identical to TRBD1. Germline V lookup: CDR1 LGHDT, CDR2 YNNKEL (reference sequence). V dropped 0 bases and J dropped 0; count of bases not matched to a gene: 8. The CDR3 loop spans 17 amino acids. The CDR3 is CASSQDGRGGRSYEQYF. The CDR3 DNA reads TGTGCCAGCAGCCAAGATGGTAGAGGGGGCCGCTCCTACGAGCAGTACTTC.

This chain links TRBV29-1 with TRBJ2-3, with D hard to call. With 6 bases removed from V and 0 bases from J, the gap between germline ends came to 13 bases. CDR3 size: 14 residues. The germline CDR1 and CDR2 sequences are SQVTM and ANQGSEA. DNA for the CDR3: TGCAGCGTCCCTTTAAGCTCTAGCACAGATACGCAGTATTTT. The encoded protein is CSVPLSSSTDTQYF.

This clonotype appeared many times. V usage is TRBV12-3 or TRBV12-4 and J usage is TRBJ2-1; 8 bases are shared with TRBD2. The length of the CDR3 is 15 residues. V trimming: 4 bases; J trimming: 3 bases; junction bases outside the gene matches: 5. CDR3 sequence (DNA): TGTGCCAGCAGTTCCGGGACTAGGTTCTACAATGAGCAGTTCTTC. This sequence encodes CASSSGTRFYNEQFF.

The chain uses TRBV4-2 and TRBJ2-7; no definite D call. Per the germline V gene, CDR1 is LGHNA and CDR2 is YNFKEQ. The CDR3 has 13 amino acids. The ends were cut back, 1 base at V and 3 bases at J, with 7 bases in the middle. The CDR3 reads CASSQASGYEQYF. CDR3 DNA sequence: TGTGCCAGCAGCCAAGCTAGTGGCTACGAGCAGTACTTC.

The chain recombines TRBV12-3 or TRBV12-4 with TRBJ1-5; D gene uncertain. This CDR3 has 13 amino acids. V was pared by 3 bases and J by 3 bases, with 6 bases between. The CDR3 nucleotides read TGTGCCAGCAGTTTGAACACCAATCAGCCCCAGCATTTT. Protein: CASSLNTNQPQHF.

CDR3 nucleotides: TGTGCCAGCAGTTATGAGCGGGGGGGCCCCGCAGATACGCAGTATTTT. Its translation: CASSYERGGPADTQYF. The rearrangement uses TRBV6-5 and TRBJ2-3; 10 bases fit TRBD2. The CDR3 has 16 amino acids. Germline assignment: CDR1 MNHEY and CDR2 SVGAGI. The V and J ends lost 3 bases and 4 bases, in that order; junction bases with no gene match: 7.